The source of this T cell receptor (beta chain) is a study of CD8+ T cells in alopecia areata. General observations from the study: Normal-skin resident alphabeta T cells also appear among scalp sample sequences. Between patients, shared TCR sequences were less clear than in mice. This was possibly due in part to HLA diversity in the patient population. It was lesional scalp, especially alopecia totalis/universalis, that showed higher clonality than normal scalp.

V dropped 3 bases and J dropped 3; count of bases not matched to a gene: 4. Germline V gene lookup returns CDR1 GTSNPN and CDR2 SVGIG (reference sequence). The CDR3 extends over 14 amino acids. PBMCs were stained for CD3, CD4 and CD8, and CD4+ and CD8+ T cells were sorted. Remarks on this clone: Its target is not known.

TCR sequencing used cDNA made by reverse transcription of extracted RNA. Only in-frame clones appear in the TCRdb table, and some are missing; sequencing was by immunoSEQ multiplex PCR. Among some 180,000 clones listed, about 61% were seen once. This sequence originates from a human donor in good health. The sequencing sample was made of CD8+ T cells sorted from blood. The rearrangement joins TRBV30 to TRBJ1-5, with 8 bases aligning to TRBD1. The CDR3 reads CAWSRQGNNQPQHF. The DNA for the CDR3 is TGTGCCTGGAGCCGACAGGGGAACAATCAGCCCCAGCATTTT.